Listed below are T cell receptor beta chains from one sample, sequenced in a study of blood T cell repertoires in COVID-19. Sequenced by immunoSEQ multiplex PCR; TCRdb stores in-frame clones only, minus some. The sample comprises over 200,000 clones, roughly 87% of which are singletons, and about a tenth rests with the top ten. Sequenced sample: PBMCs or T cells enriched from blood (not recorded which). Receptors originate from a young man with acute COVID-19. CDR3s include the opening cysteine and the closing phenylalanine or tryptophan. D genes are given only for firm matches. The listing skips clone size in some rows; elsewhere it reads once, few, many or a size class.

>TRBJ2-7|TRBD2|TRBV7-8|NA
CASSFRGRELQLGEQYF
TGTGCCAGCAGCTTCCGAGGGCGGGAGCTCCAATTGGGCGAGCAGTACTTC
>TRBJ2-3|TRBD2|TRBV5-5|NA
CASSPGTSGTDTQYF
TGTGCCAGCAGTCCCGGGACTAGCGGCACAGATACGCAGTATTTT
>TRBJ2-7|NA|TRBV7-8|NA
CASSQTRYEQYF
TGTGCCAGCAGCCAGACTAGGTATGAGCAGTACTTC
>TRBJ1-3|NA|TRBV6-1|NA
CASSDPGGPSGNTIYF
TGTGCCAGCAGTGATCCCGGAGGACCCTCTGGAAACACCATATATTTT
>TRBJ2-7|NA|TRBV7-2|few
CASSLEGGFSYEQYF
TGTGCCAGCAGCTTAGAAGGCGGGTTCTCCTACGAGCAGTACTTC
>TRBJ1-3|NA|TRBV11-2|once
CASSPPRTVAGGNTIYF
TGTGCCAGCAGCCCACCGAGGACCGTGGCGGGGGGAAACACCATATATTTT
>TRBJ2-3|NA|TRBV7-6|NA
CASSPARASTDTQYF
TGTGCCAGCAGCCCCGCGAGGGCTAGCACAGATACGCAGTATTTT
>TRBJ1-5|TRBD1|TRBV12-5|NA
CASGGQGGGNQPQHF
TGTGCTAGTGGGGGACAGGGAGGAGGCAATCAGCCCCAGCATTTT
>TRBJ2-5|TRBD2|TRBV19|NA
CASSNPPGTSGMGYQETQYF
TGTGCCAGTAGTAACCCTCCCGGGACTAGCGGGATGGGGTACCAAGAGACCCAGTACTTC
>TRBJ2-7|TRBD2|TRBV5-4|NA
CASSSPTSGSPYEQYF
TGTGCCAGCAGCTCTCCCACTAGCGGGAGTCCCTACGAGCAGTACTTC
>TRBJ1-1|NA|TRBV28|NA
CASSFPRGRTRDSEAFF
TGTGCCAGCAGCTTTCCAAGGGGTCGGACCCGGGACTCTGAAGCTTTCTTT
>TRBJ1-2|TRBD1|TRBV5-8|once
CASSLKWTGYGYTF
TGTGCCAGCAGTTTAAAATGGACAGGCTATGGCTACACCTTC
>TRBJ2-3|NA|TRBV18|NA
CASSPAGEGRTDTQYF
TGTGCCAGCTCACCTGCTGGAGAAGGTAGGACAGATACGCAGTATTTT
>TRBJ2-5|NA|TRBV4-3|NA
CASSQSRAQETQYF
TGCGCCAGCAGCCAATCCAGGGCACAAGAGACCCAGTACTTC
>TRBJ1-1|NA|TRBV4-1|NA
CASSPSGNEAFF
TGCGCCAGCAGCCCTTCGGGTAATGAAGCTTTCTTT
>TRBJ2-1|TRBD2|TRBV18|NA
CASSPPESSGRSEQFF
TGTGCCAGCTCACCACCGGAGTCTAGCGGGCGAAGTGAGCAGTTCTTC
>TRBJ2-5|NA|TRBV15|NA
CATSSLRGSQETQYF
TGTGCCACCAGCAGCTTACGGGGGTCTCAAGAGACCCAGTACTTC
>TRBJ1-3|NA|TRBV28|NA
CASRLAKGQAAGNTIYF
TGTGCCAGCAGGCTCGCAAAGGGGCAGGCCGCCGGAAACACCATATATTTT
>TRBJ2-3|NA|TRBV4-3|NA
CASSQDRTTSTDTQYF
TGCGCCAGCAGCCAAGACCGGACTACTAGCACAGATACGCAGTATTTT
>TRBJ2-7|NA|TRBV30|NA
CAWSPLGVSYEQYF
TGTGCCTGGAGTCCCTTGGGCGTATCCTACGAGCAGTACTTC
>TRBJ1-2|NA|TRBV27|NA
CASGRGPNYGYTF
TGTGCCAGCGGAAGGGGCCCTAACTATGGCTACACCTTC
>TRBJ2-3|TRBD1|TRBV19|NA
CASSPTGGQADTQYF
TGTGCCAGTAGCCCGACAGGGGGTCAGGCAGATACGCAGTATTTT
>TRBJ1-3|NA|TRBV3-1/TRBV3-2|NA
CASSQDTVGNTIYF
TGTGCCAGCAGCCAAGATACAGTTGGAAACACCATATATTTT
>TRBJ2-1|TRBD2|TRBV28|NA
CASSSAGGGRNEQFF
TGTGCCAGCAGTTCCGCGGGAGGTGGTAGGAATGAGCAGTTCTTC
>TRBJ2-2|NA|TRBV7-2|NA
CASSLLAGSPLNTGELFF
TGTGCCAGCAGCTTACTGGCGGGGTCCCCATTGAACACCGGGGAGCTGTTTTTT
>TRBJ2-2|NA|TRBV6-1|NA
CASSELGHPNTGELFF
TGTGCCAGCAGTGAACTAGGACACCCGAACACCGGGGAGCTGTTTTTT
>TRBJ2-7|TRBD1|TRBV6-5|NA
CASSYDRVDEQYF
TGTGCCAGCAGTTACGACAGGGTCGACGAGCAGTACTTC
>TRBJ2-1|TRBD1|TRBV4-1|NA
CASSQVVGTAVYNEQFF
TGCGCCAGCAGCCAAGTTGTAGGGACAGCAGTATACAATGAGCAGTTCTTC
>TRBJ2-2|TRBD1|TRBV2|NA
CASSEDRGLRANTGELFF
TGTGCCAGCAGTGAGGACAGGGGGCTTCGGGCGAACACCGGGGAGCTGTTTTTT
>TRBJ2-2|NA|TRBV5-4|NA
CASSLASTAGELFF
TGTGCCAGCAGCTTGGCCTCGACTGCCGGGGAGCTGTTTTTT
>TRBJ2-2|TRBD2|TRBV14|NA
CASSPWTSGRDTGELFF
TGTGCCAGCAGCCCCTGGACTAGCGGGAGGGACACCGGGGAGCTGTTTTTT
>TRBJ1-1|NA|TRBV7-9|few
CASSLEAGMNTEAFF
TGTGCCAGCAGCTTAGAGGCAGGGATGAACACTGAAGCTTTCTTT
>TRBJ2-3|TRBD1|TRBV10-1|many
CASSPGTGDTDTQYF
TGCGCCAGCAGTCCCGGGACAGGGGACACAGATACGCAGTATTTT
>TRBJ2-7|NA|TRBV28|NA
CASSPDRGAYEQYF
TGTGCCAGCAGTCCGGACAGAGGAGCCTACGAGCAGTACTTC
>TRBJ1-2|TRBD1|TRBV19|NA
CASSPRTGDGYTF
TGTGCCAGTAGCCCCCGGACAGGGGACGGCTACACCTTC
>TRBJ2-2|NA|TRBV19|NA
CASHNTGELFF
TGTGCCAGTCATAACACCGGGGAGCTGTTTTTT
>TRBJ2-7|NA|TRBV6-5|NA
CAILIQTGDYEQYF
TGTGCCATCCTCATTCAGACTGGAGACTACGAGCAGTACTTC
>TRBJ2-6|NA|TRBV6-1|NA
CASSDLAHRSGANVLTF
TGTGCCAGCAGTGATTTGGCCCACCGCTCTGGGGCCAACGTCCTGACTTTC
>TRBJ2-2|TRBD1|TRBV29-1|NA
CSVYPTGFAGELFF
TGCAGCGTATACCCGACAGGGTTTGCCGGGGAGCTGTTTTTT
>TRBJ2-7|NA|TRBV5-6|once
CASSTYYEQYF
TGTGCCAGCAGCACATACTACGAGCAGTACTTC
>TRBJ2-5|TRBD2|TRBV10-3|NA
CAISESRGTSGFPETQYF
TGTGCCATCAGTGAGTCTCGGGGGACTAGCGGTTTCCCGGAGACCCAGTACTTC